These 8 T cell receptor beta chains were all obtained from the same sample, sequenced in a study of blood T cell repertoires in COVID-19. Produced via immunoSEQ multiplex PCR; TCRdb's table is partial and in-frame only. The sample consists of about 150,000 clones, about 83% of them appearing once. The sequencing sample was made of peripheral blood. Every receptor here comes from a woman aged 45-60 years with active or convalescent COVID-19.

The V gene is TRBV4-2, the J gene TRBJ2-1; 14 bases align to TRBD2. V was clipped by 1 base and J by 5 bases; unmatched bases: 4. CDR3 length: 17 residues. Germline V gene data show CDR1 as LGHNA and CDR2 as YNFKEQ. The CDR3 DNA reads TGTGCCAGCAGCCAAGCAGGACTAGCGGGGGGACACAATGAGCAGTTCTTC. This translates into CASSQAGLAGGHNEQFF.

This clone was detected once. The chain couples TRBV6-2 or TRBV6-3 to TRBJ1-2; 8 nucleotides line up with TRBD1. CDR3 length: 15 residues. Losses at the gene ends were 5 bases for V and 3 bases for J; bases not matched to a gene: 8. Germline CDR1 is MNHEY and CDR2 is SVGEGT. The CDR3 spells CASSRPGQAHYGYTF. The CDR3 nucleotides are TGTGCCAGCAGTCGACCGGGACAGGCACACTATGGCTACACCTTC.

The chain carries TRBV28 and TRBJ2-1; 9 bases match TRBD2. The CDR3 sequence is 16 residues long. Trimming took 6 bases from V and 2 from J; bases not matched to a gene: 8. Germline CDR1 reads MDHEN; CDR2 reads SYDVKM. CDR3 DNA: TGTGCCAGCAGAGGTACTCGACTAGCGGCCTACAATGAGCAGTTCTTC. It translates to CASRGTRLAAYNEQFF.

The chain employs TRBV18 and TRBJ1-2; 8 bases fit TRBD1. The CDR3 consists of 17 residues. Trimming cost V 3 bases and J 3 bases; bases outside gene matches: 12. The germline V gene has CDR1 KGHSH and CDR2 LQKENI. The CDR3 reads CASSPRDRPTVYYGYTF. The CDR3 DNA sequence: TGTGCCAGCTCACCCCGGGACAGGCCAACGGTTTACTATGGCTACACCTTC.

This clone was observed a handful of times. The V and J genes are TRBV18 and TRBJ1-1, with TRBD1 as a possible D gene (5 bases). The V gene lost 4 bases and the J gene lost 6 bases, with 12 bases spanning the gap. CDR1 and CDR2 (germline): KGHSH, LQKENI. This CDR3 spans 13 amino acids. The CDR3 reads CASSQGYSAEAFF. For the CDR3, the DNA is TGTGCCAGCTCACAGGGGTACTCCGCTGAAGCTTTCTTT. Filled out from reference TRBV18 and TRBJ1-1, the complete variable domain reads NAGVMQNPRHLVRRRGQEARLRCSPMKGHSHVYWYRQLPEEGLKFMVYLQKENIIDESGMPKERFSAEFPKEGPSILRIQQVVRGDSAAYFCASSQGYSAEAFFGQGTRLTVV.

The rearrangement links TRBV2 to TRBJ1-1; TRBD1 agrees at 10 bases. The length of the CDR3 is 16 residues. Germline assignment: CDR1 SNHLY and CDR2 FYNNEI. The V gene end was trimmed by 7 bases and the J gene end by 4 bases; junction bases not matched to a gene: 12. CDR3 protein: CASKFVDRGGGTEAFF. The CDR3 bases are TGTGCCAGCAAGTTCGTGGACAGGGGGGGAGGCACTGAAGCTTTCTTT.

The chain combines TRBV7-4 with TRBJ1-5, with TRBD1 identical over 8 bases. Germline V CDR1 and CDR2: SGHVT, SQSDAQ. J was trimmed by 2 bases and V by 5 bases; bases with no gene match: 14. The CDR3 sequence is 18 residues long. The chain's CDR3 is CASSPPRRRGQGNQPQHF. In DNA form, the CDR3 reads TGTGCCAGCAGCCCGCCCCGCCGGAGGGGACAGGGCAATCAGCCCCAGCATTTT.

The chain recombines TRBV5-1 with TRBJ1-4, with D possibly being TRBD1 (6 bases). The CDR3 spans 15 residues. The V gene lost 4 bases and the J gene lost 7 bases, with 17 bases spanning the gap. Per germline, CDR1 SGHRS and CDR2 YFSETQ. CDR3 bases: TGCGCCAGCAGCGTAAACCGGGACAAGGCTGAAAAACTGTTTTTT. It is translated as CASSVNRDKAEKLFF.